Below, 21 T cell receptor beta chains from the same sample are listed, as sequenced in a study of blood T cell repertoires in COVID-19. The data were produced by immunoSEQ multiplex PCR, yet TCRdb's version contains in-frame clones alone and is incomplete. This sample has some 350,000 clones; around 89% occur once, and the top ten carry 3%. Sequenced sample: peripheral blood. These receptors were obtained from a woman aged 30 to 39 with COVID-19, enrolled during active disease.

The chain uses TRBV5-6 and TRBJ2-7; D not certain. The CDR3 consists of 14 residues. Trimming cost V 3 bases and J 2 bases, with 12 bases left between them. The germline V gene encodes CDR1 SGHDT and CDR2 YYEEEE. CDR3: CASSSLDTPYEQYF. In DNA, the CDR3 is TGTGCCAGCAGCTCTTTAGACACCCCCTACGAGCAGTACTTC.

The rearrangement joins TRBV6-5 to TRBJ2-3; tentatively, D is TRBD2 (6 bases). CDR1 and CDR2 (germline): MNHEY, SVGAGI. There are 16 residues in the CDR3. The germline V and J ends were trimmed by 2 bases and 1 base, with 13 bases remaining between them. CDR3 residues: CASSYRAGRGTDTQYF. CDR3 nucleotides: TGTGCCAGCAGTTACAGGGCGGGAAGGGGCACAGATACGCAGTATTTT.

CDR3 protein: CASSPEGRELDTQYF. CDR3 DNA sequence: TGTGCCAGCAGCCCAGAGGGGCGGGAACTAGATACGCAGTATTTT. This chain links TRBV7-2 with TRBJ2-3; D is possibly TRBD2 (6 bases). CDR1 is SGHTA and CDR2 is FQGNSA in the germline V gene. Trimming shortened V by 5 bases and J by 5 bases, and 17 bases separated the two germline ends. The CDR3 has 15 residues.

This clone was observed once. The junction departs from germline at one end; a sequencing error may be responsible. The chain carries TRBV6-5 and TRBJ2-7; D is tentatively TRBD1 or TRBD2 (6 bases each). The CDR3 loop spans 15 amino acids. CDR1 and CDR2 from the germline V gene are MNHEY and SVGAGI. CDR3 sequence reads: CASSNSGAPIDEQYF. The DNA for the CDR3 is TGTGCCAGCAGTAACTCGGGGGCCCCAATCGACGAGCAGTACTTC.

This sequence joins TRBV3-1 (or the pseudogene TRBV3-2) and TRBJ2-7; 9 bases line up with TRBD2. V trimming: 1 base; J trimming: 0 bases; junction bases outside the gene matches: 10. Germline V CDR1 and CDR2: LGHDT, YNNKEL (reference sequence). This CDR3 has 18 residues. Here the CDR3 DNA reads TGTGCCAGCAGCCAAGCAGGAGGCGGAGCGGGGGGCTCCTACGAGCAGTACTTC. Protein: CASSQAGGGAGGSYEQYF.

This clone was observed a handful of times. The sample contains more than one DNA sequence encoding this CDR3. The V gene is TRBV18, the J gene TRBJ2-2, with TRBD1 matching 9 bases. Trimming at V came to 6 bases and at J to 1 base, leaving 3 bases not matched to a gene. Germline CDR1 is KGHSH and CDR2 is LQKENI. CDR3 length equals 15 residues. This CDR3 reads CASSPTGGNTGELFF. In DNA, the CDR3 is TGTGCCAGCTCCCCGACAGGGGGGAACACCGGGGAGCTGTTTTTT.

J is TRBJ2-7 and V is TRBV13, with D unresolved. The CDR3 contains 14 residues. Per the germline V gene, CDR1 is PRHDT and CDR2 is FYEKMQ (reference sequence). With 0 bases removed from V and 1 base from J, the gap between germline ends came to 7 bases. The CDR3, as DNA: TGTGCCAGCAGCTTAGGGGCGGAATCCTACGAGCAGTACGTC. It encodes CASSLGAESYEQYV.

The V gene is TRBV10-3, the J gene TRBJ1-1; 7 positions match TRBD1. This CDR3 is 14 amino acids long. Germline lookup yields CDR1 ENHRY and CDR2 SYGVKD. With 6 bases clipped from V and 0 bases from J, the junction kept 4 bases outside the gene matches. The CDR3 sequence: CAIRQGPMNTEAFF. The DNA of the CDR3 is TGTGCCATCAGACAGGGGCCCATGAACACTGAAGCTTTCTTT.

J is TRBJ1-1 and V is TRBV4-1; D uncertain. There are 15 residues in the CDR3. Germline V gives CDR1 MGHRA, CDR2 YSYEKL. Trimming stripped 6 bases from V and 1 base from J, with 15 bases between. This CDR3 reads CASSSRSGPNTEAFF. In DNA, the CDR3 is TGCGCCAGCAGTTCCAGGTCAGGCCCGAACACTGAAGCTTTCTTT.

This chain connects TRBV11-3 to TRBJ1-4, with D unresolved. V shed 4 bases and J shed 0 bases, with 6 bases lying between them. CDR1 SGHNT and CDR2 YENEEA come from the germline V gene. This CDR3 has 14 amino acids. The CDR3 is CASSYSATNEKLFF. In DNA form, the CDR3 reads TGTGCCAGCAGCTACAGTGCAACTAATGAAAAACTGTTTTTT.

The V gene is TRBV10-3, the J gene TRBJ2-1, with TRBD1 matching over 8 bases. There are 16 residues in the CDR3. With V trimmed by 3 bases and J by 5 bases, 9 bases remained unmatched. Germline CDR1 and CDR2: ENHRY and SYGVKD. The CDR3 is CAISDYETGVNNEQFF. The DNA of the CDR3 is TGTGCCATCAGTGATTACGAGACAGGGGTAAACAATGAGCAGTTCTTC.

This clone was seen once. Other DNA sequences within the sample encode an identical CDR3. The chain couples TRBV2 to TRBJ2-7; maybe TRBD1 (6 bases). The V and J ends lost 6 bases and 3 bases respectively, with 9 bases between them. Germline V CDR1 and CDR2: SNHLY, FYNNEI. The CDR3 totals 12 residues. CDR3 residues: CASRGDNYEQYF. The CDR3 coding sequence is TGTGCCAGCAGGGGGGACAACTACGAGCAGTACTTC.

The rearrangement joins TRBV7-8 to TRBJ1-3; the match to TRBD1 covers 7 bases. V was pared by 3 bases and J by 4 bases, with 6 bases of the junction left unmatched. The CDR3 covers 15 residues. Germline CDR1 is SGHVS and CDR2 is FQNEAQ. CDR3: CASSFARTGGNTIYF. CDR3 bases: TGTGCCAGCAGCTTCGCGCGGACAGGCGGAAACACCATATATTTT. The full variable domain, completed using reference TRBV7-8 and TRBJ1-3, is GAGVSQSPRYKVAKRGQDVALRCDPISGHVSLFWYQQALGQGPEFLTYFQNEAQLDKSGLPSDRFFAERPEGSVSTLKIQRTQQEDSAVYLCASSFARTGGNTIYFGEGSWLTVV.

V usage is TRBV4-1 and J usage is TRBJ2-3, with 13 nucleotides matching TRBD2. CDR3 size: 17 residues. The V gene end was trimmed by 0 bases and the J gene end by 2 bases; junction bases not matched to a gene: 2. Germline-derived CDR1 and CDR2 are MGHRA and YSYEKL. The CDR3 DNA reads as TGCGCCAGCAGCCAAGAGACTAGCGGGGGGATCACAGATACGCAGTATTTT. It translates to CASSQETSGGITDTQYF.

This chain uses TRBV19 with TRBJ2-2, with 9 bases matching TRBD2. Germline V lookup: CDR1 LNHDA, CDR2 SQIVND (reference sequence). V was pared by 9 bases and J by 3 bases, with 17 bases of the junction left unmatched. The CDR3 spans 18 residues. CDR3 amino acids: CASGLGRREGLHTGELFF. The CDR3 DNA follows: TGTGCCAGCGGACTCGGAAGGCGGGAGGGTCTACACACCGGGGAGCTGTTTTTT.

This chain joins TRBV9 and TRBJ2-2, with 11 positions matching TRBD1. J was trimmed by 1 base and V by 0 bases; bases with no gene match: 5. This CDR3 comprises 18 residues. Germline values: CDR1 SGDLS, CDR2 YYNGEE. The CDR3 DNA sequence: TGTGCCAGCAGCGTAGATGGGACAGGGGGATTGAACACCGGGGAGCTGTTTTTT. It codes for CASSVDGTGGLNTGELFF.

The sample holds one count of this clone. V and J are TRBV21-1 and TRBJ1-4; the D call in the table, TRBD1, was not verified against the DNA. TRBV21-1 is reported as a pseudogene. The CDR3 is 15 residues long. As DNA, the CDR3 is TGTGCCAGCAGCAGCACAGGGGGCACTAATGAAAAACTGTTTTTT. It translates to CASSSTGGTNEKLFF.

The genes are TRBV5-4 and TRBJ1-2, with 10 bases aligning to TRBD1. Per the germline V gene, CDR1 is SGHNT and CDR2 is YYREEE (reference sequence). V was clipped by 4 bases and J by 8 bases; unmatched bases: 8. The CDR3 covers 14 residues. In DNA form, the CDR3 reads TGTGCCAGCAGCCCTGGGACAGGGGCTTACGGCTACACCTTC. It codes for CASSPGTGAYGYTF.

V usage is TRBV4-3 and J usage is TRBJ1-2, with a tentative D call TRBD1 (5 bases). This CDR3 contains 15 residues. CDR1 LGHNA and CDR2 YSLEER come from the germline V gene. The V end lost 2 bases, the J end lost 2 bases, and 12 bases lay between the germline ends. CDR3 protein: CASSQTRAGNYGYTF. As DNA, the CDR3 is TGCGCCAGCAGCCAAACCCGCGCAGGGAACTATGGCTACACCTTC.

To note about this clone: This CDR3 is also generated by other DNA sequences in the sample. This chain uses TRBV5-4 with TRBJ1-1; weak D call: TRBD1 (5 bases). The CDR3 covers 14 residues. Germline V gives CDR1 SGHNT, CDR2 YYREEE (reference sequence). Trimming pared 1 base from V and 4 bases from J, leaving 11 bases between. The DNA for the CDR3 is TGTGCCAGCAGCTTGCAGGGTGGTGGCACTGAAGCTTTCTTT. Amino acid sequence: CASSLQGGGTEAFF.

The J gene is TRBJ1-2, the V gene TRBV14; 8 bases agree with TRBD1. The CDR3 consists of 16 residues. V was pared by 3 bases and J by 5 bases, with 11 bases of the junction left unmatched. The germline CDR1 and CDR2 sequences are SGHDN and FVKESK. This CDR3 is CASSHQPGQVTYGYTF. The CDR3, as DNA: TGTGCCAGCAGCCACCAGCCGGGACAGGTTACGTATGGCTACACCTTC.